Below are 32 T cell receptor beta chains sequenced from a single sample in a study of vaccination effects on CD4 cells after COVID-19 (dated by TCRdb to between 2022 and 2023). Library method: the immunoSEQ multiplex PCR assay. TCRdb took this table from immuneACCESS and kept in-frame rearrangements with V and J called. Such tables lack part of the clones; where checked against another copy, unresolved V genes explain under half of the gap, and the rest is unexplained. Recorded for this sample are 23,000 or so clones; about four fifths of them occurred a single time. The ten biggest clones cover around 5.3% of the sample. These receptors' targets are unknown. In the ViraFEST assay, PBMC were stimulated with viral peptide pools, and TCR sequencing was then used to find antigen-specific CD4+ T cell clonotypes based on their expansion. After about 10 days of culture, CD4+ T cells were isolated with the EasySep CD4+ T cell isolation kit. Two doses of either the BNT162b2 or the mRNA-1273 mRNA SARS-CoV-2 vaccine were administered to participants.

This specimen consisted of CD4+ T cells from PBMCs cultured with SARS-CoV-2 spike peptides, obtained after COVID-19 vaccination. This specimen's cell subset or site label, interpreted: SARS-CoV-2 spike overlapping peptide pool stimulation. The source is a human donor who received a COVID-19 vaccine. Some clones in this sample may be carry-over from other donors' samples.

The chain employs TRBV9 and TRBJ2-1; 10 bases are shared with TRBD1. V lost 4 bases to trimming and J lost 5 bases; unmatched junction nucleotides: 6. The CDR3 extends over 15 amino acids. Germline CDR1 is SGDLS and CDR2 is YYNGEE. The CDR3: CASSFAGTGDNEQFF. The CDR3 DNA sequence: TGTGCCAGCAGCTTCGCCGGGACAGGGGACAATGAGCAGTTCTTC. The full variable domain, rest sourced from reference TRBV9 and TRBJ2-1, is DSGVTQTPKHLITATGQRVTLRCSPRSGDLSVYWYQQSLDQGLQFLIQYYNGEERAKGNILERFSAQQFPDLHSELNLSSLELGDSALYFCASSFAGTGDNEQFFGPGTRLTVL.

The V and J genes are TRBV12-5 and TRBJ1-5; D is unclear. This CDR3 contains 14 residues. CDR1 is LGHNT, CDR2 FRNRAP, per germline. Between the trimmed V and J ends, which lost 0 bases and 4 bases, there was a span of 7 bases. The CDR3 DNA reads TGTGCTAGTGGTTTGGTACCTATGAATCAGCCCCAGCATTTT. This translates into CASGLVPMNQPQHF.

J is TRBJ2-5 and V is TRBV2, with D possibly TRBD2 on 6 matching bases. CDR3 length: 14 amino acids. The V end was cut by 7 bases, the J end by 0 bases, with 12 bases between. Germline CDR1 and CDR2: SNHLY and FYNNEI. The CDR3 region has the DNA TGTGCCAGCATCTGGGGGGAGTACCAAGAGACCCAGTACTTC. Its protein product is CASIWGEYQETQYF.

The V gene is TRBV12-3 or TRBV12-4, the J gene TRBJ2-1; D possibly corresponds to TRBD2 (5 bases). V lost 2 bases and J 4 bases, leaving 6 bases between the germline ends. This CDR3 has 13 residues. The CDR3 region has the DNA TGTGCCAGCAGTTTAAGGGAGTACAATGAGCAGTTCTTC. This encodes CASSLREYNEQFF.

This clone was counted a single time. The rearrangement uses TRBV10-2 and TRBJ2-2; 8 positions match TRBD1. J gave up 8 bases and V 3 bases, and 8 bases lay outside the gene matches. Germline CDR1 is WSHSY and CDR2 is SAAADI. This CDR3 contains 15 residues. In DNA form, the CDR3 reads TGCGCCAGCAGTGATCAGGGGGCTACGATTGGGGAGCTGTTTTTT. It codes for CASSDQGATIGELFF.

The CDR3 nucleotides read TGTGCCAGCAGTTACTCCGGGGGGGCCGAAGGGGAGACCCAGTACTTC. It specifies CASSYSGGAEGETQYF. This chain uses TRBV6-2 or TRBV6-3 with TRBJ2-5; 8 bases align to TRBD2. V shed 0 bases and J 5 bases; nucleotides not matched to a gene: 8. CDR1 MNHEY and CDR2 SVGEGT come from the germline V gene. The CDR3 length is 16 residues.

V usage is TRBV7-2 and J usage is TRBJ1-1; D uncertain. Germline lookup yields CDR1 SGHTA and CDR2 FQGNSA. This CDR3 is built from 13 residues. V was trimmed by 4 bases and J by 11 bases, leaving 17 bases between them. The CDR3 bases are TGTGCCAGCAGCTCTAGAGGGCAGGATCAGGCTTTCTTT. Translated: CASSSRGQDQAFF.

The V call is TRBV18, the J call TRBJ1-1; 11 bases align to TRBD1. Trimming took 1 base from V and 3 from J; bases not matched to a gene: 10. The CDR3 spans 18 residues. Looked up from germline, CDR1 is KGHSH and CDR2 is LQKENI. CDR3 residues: CASSPLAGTGGDYTEAFF. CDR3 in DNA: TGTGCCAGCTCACCACTGGCCGGGACAGGGGGGGATTACACTGAAGCTTTCTTT.

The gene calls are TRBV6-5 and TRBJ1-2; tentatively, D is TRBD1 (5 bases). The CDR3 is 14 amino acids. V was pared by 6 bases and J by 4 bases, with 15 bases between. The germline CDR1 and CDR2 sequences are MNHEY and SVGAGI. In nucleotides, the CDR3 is TGTGCCAGCAGGGCCAACGGGGGACCCTATGGCTACACCTTC. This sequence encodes CASRANGGPYGYTF.

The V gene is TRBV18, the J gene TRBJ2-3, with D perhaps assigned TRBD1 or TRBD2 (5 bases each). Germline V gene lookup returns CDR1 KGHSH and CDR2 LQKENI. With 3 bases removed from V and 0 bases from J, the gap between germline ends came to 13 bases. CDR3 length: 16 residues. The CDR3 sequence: CASSPLGTSSTDTQYF. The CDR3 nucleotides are TGTGCCAGCTCACCCCTAGGGACCTCTAGCACAGATACGCAGTATTTT.

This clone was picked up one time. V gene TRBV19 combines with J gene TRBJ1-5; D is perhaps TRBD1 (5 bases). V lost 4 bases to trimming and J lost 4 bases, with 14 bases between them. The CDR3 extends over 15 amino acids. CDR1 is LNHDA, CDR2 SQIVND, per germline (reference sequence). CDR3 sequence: CASSSRDSQNQPQHF. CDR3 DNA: TGTGCCAGTAGTAGCCGGGACTCACAAAATCAGCCCCAGCATTTT.

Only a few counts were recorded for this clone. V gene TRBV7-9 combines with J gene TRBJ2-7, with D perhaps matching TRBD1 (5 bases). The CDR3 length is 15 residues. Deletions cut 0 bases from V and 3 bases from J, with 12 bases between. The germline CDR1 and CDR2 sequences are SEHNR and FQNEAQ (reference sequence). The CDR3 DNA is TGTGCCAGCAGCTTAGCGGTTGCAGGGAACTACGAGCAGTACGTC. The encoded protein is CASSLAVAGNYEQYV.

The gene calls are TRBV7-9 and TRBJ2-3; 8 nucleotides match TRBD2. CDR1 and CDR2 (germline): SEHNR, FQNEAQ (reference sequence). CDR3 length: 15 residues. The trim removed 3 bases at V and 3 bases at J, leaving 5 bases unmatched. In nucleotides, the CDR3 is TGTGCCAGCAGCTTCGGGAGGGGTTGGACAGATACGCAGTATTTT. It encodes CASSFGRGWTDTQYF.

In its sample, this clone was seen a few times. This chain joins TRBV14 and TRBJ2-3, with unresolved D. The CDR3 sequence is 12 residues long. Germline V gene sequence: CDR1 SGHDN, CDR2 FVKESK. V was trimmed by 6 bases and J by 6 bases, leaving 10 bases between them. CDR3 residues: CASSTDRDTQYF. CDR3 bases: TGTGCCAGCAGTACGGATCGGGATACGCAGTATTTT.

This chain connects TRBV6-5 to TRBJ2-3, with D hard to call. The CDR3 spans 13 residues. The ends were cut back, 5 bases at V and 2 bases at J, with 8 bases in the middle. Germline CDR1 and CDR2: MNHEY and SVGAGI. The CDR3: CASSLKVTDTQYF. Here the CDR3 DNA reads TGTGCCAGCAGTCTCAAGGTCACAGATACGCAGTATTTT.

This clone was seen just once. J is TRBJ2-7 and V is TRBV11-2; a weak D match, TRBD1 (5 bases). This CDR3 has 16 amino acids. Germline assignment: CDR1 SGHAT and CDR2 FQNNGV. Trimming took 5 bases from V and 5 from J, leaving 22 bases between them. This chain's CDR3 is CASSKGPGEGAHEQYV. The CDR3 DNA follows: TGTGCCAGCAGCAAAGGTCCTGGGGAAGGGGCCCACGAGCAGTACGTC.

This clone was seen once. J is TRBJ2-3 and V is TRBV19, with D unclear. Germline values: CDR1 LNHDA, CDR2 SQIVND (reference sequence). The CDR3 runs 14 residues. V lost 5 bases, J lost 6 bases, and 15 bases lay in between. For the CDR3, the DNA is TGTGCCAGTAGTGAATCGGGCCTTAAGGATACGCAGTATTTT. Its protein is CASSESGLKDTQYF.

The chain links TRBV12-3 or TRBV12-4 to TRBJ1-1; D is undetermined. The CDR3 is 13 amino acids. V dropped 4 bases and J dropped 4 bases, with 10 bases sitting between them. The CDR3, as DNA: TGTGCCAGCAGTTCTAGGGCGGGCACTGAAGCTTTCTTT. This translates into CASSSRAGTEAFF.

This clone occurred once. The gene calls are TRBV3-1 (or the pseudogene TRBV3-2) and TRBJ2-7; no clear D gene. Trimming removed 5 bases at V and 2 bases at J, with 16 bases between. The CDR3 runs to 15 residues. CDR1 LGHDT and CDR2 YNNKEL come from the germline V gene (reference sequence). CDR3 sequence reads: CASSLGFLPTYEQYF. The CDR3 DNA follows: TGTGCCAGCAGCTTAGGCTTCCTGCCCACCTACGAGCAGTACTTC.

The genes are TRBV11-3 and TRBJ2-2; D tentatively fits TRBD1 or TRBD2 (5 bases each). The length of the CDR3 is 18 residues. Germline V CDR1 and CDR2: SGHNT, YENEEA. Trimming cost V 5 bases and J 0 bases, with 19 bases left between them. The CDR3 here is CASSLGAERPTNTGELFF. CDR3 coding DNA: TGTGCCAGCAGCCTCGGGGCCGAAAGGCCCACGAACACCGGGGAGCTGTTTTTT.

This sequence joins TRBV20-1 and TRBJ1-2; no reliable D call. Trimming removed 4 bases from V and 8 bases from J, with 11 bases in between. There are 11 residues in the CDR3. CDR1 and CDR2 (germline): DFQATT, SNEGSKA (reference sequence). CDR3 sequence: CSAIQSGGYTF. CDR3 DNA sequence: TGCAGTGCTATCCAATCGGGGGGCTACACCTTC.

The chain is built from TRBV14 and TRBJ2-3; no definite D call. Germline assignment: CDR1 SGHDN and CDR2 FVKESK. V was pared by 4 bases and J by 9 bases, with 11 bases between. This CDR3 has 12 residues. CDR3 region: CASSPASFTQYF. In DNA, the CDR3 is TGTGCCAGCAGCCCGGCCTCCTTCACGCAGTATTTT.

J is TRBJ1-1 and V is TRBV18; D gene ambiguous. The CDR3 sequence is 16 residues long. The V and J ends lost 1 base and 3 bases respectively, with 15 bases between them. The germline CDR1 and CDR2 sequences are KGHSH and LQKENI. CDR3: CASSPLGMGRDTEAFF. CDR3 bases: TGTGCCAGCTCACCACTCGGGATGGGGAGGGACACTGAAGCTTTCTTT.

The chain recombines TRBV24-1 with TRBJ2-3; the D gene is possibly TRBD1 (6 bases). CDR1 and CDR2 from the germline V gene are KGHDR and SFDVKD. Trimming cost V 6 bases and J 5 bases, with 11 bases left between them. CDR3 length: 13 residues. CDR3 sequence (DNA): TGTGCCACCAGTAACACAGGGCAAGATACGCAGTATTTT. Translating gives CATSNTGQDTQYF.

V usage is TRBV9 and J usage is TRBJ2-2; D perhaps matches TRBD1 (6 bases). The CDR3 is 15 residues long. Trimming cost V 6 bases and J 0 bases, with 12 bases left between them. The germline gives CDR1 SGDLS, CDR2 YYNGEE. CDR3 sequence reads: CASTQDSSNTGELFF. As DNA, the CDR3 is TGTGCCAGCACCCAGGACAGTTCGAACACCGGGGAGCTGTTTTTT.

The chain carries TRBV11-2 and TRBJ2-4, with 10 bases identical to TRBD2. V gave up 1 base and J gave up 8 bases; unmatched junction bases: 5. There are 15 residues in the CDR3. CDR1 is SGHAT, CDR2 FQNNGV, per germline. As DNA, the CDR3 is TGTGCCAGCAGCTTAGTAAGCGGGGGGGCTGACATTCAGTACTTC. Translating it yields CASSLVSGGADIQYF. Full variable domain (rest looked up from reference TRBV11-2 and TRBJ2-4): EAGVAQSPRYKIIEKRQSVAFWCNPISGHATLYWYQQILGQGPKLLIQFQNNGVVDDSQLPKDRFSAERLKGVDSTLKIQPAKLEDSAVYLCASSLVSGGADIQYFGAGTRLSVL.

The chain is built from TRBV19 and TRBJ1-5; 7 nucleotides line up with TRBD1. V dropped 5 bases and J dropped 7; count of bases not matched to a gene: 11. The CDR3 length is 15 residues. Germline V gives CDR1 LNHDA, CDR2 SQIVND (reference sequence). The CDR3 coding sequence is TGTGCCAGTAGTTCTAGTAACAGGGGTGGGCAGCCCCAGCATTTT. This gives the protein CASSSSNRGGQPQHF. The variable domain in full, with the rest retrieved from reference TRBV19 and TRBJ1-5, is DGGITQSPKYLFRKEGQNVTLSCEQNLNHDAMYWYRQDPGQGLRLIYYSQIVNDFQKGDIAEGYSVSREKKESFPLTVTSAQKNPTAFYLCASSSSNRGGQPQHFGDGTRLSIL.

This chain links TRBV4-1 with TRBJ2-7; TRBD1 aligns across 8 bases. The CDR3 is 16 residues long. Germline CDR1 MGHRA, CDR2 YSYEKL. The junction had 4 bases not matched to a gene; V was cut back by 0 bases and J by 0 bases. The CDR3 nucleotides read TGCGCCAGCAGCCAAGATCGGGACAGGACCTCCTACGAGCAGTACGTC. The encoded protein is CASSQDRDRTSYEQYV.

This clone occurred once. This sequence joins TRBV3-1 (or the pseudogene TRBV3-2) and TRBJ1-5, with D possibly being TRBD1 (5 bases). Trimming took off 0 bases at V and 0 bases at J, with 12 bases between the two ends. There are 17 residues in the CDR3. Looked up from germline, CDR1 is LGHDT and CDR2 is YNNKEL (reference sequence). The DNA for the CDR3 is TGTGCCAGCAGCCAAGAGTCTGGGACCTATAGCAATCAGCCCCAGCATTTT. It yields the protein CASSQESGTYSNQPQHF.

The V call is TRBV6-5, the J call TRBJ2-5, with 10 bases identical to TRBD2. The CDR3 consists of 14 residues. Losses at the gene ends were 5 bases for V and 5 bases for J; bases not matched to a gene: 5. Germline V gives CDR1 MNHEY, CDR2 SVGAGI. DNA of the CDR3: TGTGCCAGCAGTCGGCTAGCGGGGGCTGAGACCCAGTACTTC. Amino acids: CASSRLAGAETQYF.

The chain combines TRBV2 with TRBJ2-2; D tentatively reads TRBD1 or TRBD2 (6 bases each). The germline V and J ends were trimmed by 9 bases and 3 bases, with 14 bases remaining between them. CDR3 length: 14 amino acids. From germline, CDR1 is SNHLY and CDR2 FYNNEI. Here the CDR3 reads CASYQGGYTGELFF. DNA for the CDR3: TGTGCCAGTTACCAAGGGGGGTACACCGGGGAGCTGTTTTTT. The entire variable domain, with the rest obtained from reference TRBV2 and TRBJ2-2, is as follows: EPEVTQTPSHQVTQMGQEVILRCVPISNHLYFYWYRQILGQKVEFLVSFYNNEISEKSEIFDDQFSVERPDGSNFTLKIRSTKLEDSAMYFCASYQGGYTGELFFGEGSRLTVL.

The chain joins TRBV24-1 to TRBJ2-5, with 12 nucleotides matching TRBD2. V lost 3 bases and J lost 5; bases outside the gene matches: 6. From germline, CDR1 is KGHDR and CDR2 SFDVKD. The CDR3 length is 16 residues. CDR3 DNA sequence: TGTGCCACCAGTGATCCTAGCGGGGGGGCTCGGGAGACCCAGTACTTC. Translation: CATSDPSGGARETQYF.